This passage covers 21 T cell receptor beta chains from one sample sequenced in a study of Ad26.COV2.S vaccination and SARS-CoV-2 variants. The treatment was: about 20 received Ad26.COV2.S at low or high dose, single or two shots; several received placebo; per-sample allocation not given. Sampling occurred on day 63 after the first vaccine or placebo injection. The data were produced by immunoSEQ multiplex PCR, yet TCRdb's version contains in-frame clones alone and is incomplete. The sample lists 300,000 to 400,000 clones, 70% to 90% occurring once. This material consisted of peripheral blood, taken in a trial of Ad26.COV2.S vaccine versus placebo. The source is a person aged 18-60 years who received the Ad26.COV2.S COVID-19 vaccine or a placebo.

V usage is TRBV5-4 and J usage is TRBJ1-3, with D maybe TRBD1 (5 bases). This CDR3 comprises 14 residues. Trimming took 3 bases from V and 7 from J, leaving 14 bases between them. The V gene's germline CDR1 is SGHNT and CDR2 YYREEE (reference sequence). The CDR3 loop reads CASSWGPGGNTIYF. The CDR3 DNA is TGTGCCAGCAGCTGGGGACCGGGCGGGAACACCATATATTTT.

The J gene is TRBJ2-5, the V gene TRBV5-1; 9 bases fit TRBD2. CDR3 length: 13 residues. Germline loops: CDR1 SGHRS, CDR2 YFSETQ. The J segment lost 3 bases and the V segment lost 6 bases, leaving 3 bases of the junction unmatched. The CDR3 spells CASKRGDKETQYF. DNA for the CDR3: TGCGCCAGCAAGCGGGGGGATAAAGAGACCCAGTACTTC.

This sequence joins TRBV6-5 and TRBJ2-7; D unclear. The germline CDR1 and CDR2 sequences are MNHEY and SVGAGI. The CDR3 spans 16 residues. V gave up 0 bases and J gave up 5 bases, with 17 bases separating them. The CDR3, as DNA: TGTGCCAGCAGTTACTCGAGCTCCGCGGTAGGGAACGAGCAGTACTTC. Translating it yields CASSYSSSAVGNEQYF.

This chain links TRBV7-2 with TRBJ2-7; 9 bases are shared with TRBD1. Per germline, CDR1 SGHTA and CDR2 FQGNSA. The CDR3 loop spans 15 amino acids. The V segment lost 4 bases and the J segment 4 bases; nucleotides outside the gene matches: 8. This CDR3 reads CASSSRTGEGYEQYF. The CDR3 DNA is TGTGCCAGCAGCTCGAGGACAGGGGAGGGTTACGAGCAGTACTTC.

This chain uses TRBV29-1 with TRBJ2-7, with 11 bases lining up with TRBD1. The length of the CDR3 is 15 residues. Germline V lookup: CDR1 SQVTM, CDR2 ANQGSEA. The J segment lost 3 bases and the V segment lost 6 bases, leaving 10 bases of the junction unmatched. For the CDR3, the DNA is TGCAGCGTCTCCGGGGGGACAGGGGGAAACTACGAGCAGTACTTC. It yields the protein CSVSGGTGGNYEQYF.

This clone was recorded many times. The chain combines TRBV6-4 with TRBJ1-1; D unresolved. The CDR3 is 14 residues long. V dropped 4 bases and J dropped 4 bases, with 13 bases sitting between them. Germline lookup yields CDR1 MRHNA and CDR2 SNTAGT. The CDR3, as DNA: TGTGCCAGCAGTGTAGAGGTAGAAAGCACTGAAGCTTTCTTT. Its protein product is CASSVEVESTEAFF.

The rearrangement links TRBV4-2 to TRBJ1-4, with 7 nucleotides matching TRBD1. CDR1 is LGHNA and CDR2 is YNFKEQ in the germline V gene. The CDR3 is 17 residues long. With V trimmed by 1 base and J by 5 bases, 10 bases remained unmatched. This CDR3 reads CASSQGTSGTANEKLFF. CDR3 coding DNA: TGTGCCAGCAGCCAAGGGACTTCCGGGACAGCAAATGAAAAACTGTTTTTT.

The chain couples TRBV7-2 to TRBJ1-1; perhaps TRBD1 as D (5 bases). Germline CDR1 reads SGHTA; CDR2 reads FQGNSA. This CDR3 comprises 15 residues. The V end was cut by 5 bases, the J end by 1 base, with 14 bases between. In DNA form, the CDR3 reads TGTGCCAGCAGCCAAGGACCCGGGGGGAACACTGAAGCTTTCTTT. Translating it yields CASSQGPGGNTEAFF.

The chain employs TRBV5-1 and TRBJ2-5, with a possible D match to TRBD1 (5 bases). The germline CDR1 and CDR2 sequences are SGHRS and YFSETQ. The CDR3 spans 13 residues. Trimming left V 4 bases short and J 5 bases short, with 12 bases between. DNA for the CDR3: TGCGCCAGCAGCCAGACAGTGGGGGAGACCCAGTACTTC. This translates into CASSQTVGETQYF. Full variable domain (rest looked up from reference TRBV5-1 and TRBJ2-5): KAGVTQTPRYLIKTRGQQVTLSCSPISGHRSVSWYQQTPGQGLQFLFEYFSETQRNKGNFPGRFSGRQFSNSRSEMNVSTLELGDSALYLCASSQTVGETQYFGPGTRLLVL.

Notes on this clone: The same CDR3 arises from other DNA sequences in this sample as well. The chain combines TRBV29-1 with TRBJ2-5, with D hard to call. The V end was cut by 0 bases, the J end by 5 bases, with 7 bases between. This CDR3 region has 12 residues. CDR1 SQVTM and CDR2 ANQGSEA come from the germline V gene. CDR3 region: CSVEDRGETQYF. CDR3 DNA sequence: TGCAGCGTTGAAGATCGTGGGGAGACCCAGTACTTC.

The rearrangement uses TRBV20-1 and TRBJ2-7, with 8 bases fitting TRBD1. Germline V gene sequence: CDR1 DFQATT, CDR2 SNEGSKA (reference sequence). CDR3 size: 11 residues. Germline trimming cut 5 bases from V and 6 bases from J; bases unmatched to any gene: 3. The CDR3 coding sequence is TGCAGTGCTTGGACAGGGTTCGAGCAGTACTTC. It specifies CSAWTGFEQYF.

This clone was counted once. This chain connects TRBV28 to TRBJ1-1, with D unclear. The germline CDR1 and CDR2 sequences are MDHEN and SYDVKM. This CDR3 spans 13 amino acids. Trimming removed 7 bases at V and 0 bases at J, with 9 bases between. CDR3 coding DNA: TGTGCCAGCACGATCGGGGTGAACACTGAAGCTTTCTTT. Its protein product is CASTIGVNTEAFF.

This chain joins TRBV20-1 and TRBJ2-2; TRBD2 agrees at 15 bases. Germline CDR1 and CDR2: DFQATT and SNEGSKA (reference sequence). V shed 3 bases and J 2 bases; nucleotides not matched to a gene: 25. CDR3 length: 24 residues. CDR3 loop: CSASMNPHSQFGLAGGLNTGELFF. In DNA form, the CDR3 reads TGCAGTGCTAGTATGAACCCACACTCCCAATTCGGACTAGCGGGGGGGCTTAACACCGGGGAGCTGTTTTTT.

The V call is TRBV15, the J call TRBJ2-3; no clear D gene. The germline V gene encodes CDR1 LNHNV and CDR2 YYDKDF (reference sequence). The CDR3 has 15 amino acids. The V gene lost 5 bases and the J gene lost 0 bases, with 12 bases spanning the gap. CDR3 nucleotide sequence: TGTGCCACCAGCGCGCGCCTGTCTAGCACAGATACGCAGTATTTT. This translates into CATSARLSSTDTQYF.

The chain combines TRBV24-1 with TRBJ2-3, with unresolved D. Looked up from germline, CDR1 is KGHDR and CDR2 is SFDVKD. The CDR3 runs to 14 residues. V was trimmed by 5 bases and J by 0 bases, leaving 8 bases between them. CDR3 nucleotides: TGTGCCACCAGTGCTCCGGAGAGCACAGATACGCAGTATTTT. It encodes CATSAPESTDTQYF.

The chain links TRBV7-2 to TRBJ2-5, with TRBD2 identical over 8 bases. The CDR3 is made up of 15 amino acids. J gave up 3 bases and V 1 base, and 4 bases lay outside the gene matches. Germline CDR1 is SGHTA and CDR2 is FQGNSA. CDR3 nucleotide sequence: TGTGCCAGCAGCTTAGGAAGCGGGGGCGAAGAGACCCAGTACTTC. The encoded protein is CASSLGSGGEETQYF.

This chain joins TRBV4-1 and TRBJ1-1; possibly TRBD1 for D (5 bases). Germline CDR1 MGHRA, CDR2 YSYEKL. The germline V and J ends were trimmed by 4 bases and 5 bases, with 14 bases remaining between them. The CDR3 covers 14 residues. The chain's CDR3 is CASSPRDPATEAFF. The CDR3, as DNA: TGCGCCAGCAGCCCCCGGGACCCGGCGACTGAAGCTTTCTTT.

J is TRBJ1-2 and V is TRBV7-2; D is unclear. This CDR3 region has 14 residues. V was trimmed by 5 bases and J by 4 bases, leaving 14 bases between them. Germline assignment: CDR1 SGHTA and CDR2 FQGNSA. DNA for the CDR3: TGTGCCAGCAGCCCAAGACACCCTACCTATGGCTACACCTTC. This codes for CASSPRHPTYGYTF.

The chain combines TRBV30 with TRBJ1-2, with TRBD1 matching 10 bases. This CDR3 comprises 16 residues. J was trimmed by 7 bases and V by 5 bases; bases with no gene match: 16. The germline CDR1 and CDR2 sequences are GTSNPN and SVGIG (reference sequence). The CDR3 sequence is CAWARDRGLFAFGYTF. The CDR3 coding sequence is TGTGCCTGGGCCCGGGACAGGGGTCTTTTTGCCTTTGGCTACACCTTC.

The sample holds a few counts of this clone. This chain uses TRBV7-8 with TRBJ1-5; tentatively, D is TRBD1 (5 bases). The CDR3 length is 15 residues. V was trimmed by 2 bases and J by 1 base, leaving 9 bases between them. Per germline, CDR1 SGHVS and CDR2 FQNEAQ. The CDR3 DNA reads TGTGCCAGCAGCTTATTCGCAGGGAGCAATCAGCCCCAGCATTTT. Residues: CASSLFAGSNQPQHF. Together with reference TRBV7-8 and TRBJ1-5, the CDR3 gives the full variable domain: GAGVSQSPRYKVAKRGQDVALRCDPISGHVSLFWYQQALGQGPEFLTYFQNEAQLDKSGLPSDRFFAERPEGSVSTLKIQRTQQEDSAVYLCASSLFAGSNQPQHFGDGTRLSIL.

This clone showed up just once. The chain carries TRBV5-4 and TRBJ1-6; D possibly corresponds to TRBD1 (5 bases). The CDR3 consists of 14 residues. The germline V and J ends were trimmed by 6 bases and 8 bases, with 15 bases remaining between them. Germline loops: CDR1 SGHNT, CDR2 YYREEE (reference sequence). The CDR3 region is CASTRDRQYSPLHF. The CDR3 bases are TGTGCCAGCACCAGGGACCGTCAATATTCACCCCTCCACTTT.